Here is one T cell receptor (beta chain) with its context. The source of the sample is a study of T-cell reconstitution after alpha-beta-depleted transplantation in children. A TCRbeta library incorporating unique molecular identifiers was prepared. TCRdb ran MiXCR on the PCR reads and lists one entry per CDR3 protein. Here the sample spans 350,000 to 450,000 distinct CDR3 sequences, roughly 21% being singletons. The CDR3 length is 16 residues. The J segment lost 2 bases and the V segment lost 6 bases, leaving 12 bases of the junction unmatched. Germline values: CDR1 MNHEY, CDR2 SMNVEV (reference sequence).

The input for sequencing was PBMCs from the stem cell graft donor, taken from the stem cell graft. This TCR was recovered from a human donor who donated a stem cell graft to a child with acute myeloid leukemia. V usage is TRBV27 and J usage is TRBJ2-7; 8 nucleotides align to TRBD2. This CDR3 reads CASSSLSGSRAYEQYF. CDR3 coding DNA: TGTGCCAGCAGCTCCTTAAGCGGGAGTAGGGCCTACGAGCAGTACTTC.